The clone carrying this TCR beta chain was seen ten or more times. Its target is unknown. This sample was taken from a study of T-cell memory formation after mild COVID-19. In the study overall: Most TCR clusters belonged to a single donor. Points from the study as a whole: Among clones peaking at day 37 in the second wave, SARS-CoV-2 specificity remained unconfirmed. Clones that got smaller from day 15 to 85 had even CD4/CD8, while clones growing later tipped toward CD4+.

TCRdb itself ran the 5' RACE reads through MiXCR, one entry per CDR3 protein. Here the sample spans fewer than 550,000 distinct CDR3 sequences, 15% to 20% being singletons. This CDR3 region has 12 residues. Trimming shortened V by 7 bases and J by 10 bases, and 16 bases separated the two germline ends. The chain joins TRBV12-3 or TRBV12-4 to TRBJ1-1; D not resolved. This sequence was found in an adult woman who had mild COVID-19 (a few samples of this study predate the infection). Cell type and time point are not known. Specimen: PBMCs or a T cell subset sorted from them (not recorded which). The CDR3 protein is CASILGSRAAFF. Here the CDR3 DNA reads TGTGCCAGCATCTTGGGCAGCCGGGCAGCTTTCTTT.